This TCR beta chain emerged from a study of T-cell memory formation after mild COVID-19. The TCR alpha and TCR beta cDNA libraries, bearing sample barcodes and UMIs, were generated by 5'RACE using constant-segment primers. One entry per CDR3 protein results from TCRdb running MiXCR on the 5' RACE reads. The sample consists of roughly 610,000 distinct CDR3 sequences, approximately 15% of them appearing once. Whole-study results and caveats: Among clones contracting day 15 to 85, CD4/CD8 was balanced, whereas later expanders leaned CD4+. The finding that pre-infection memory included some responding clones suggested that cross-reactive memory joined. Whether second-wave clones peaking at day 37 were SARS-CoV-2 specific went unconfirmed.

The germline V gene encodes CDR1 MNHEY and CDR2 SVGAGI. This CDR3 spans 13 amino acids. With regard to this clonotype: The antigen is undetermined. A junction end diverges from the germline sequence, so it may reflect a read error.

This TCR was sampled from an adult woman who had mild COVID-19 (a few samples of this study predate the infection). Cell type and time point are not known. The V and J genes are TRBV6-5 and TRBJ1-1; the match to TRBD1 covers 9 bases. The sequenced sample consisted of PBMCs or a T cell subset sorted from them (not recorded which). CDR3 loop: CASSRNRQGEVGF. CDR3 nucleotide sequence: TGTGCCAGCAGTCGAAACCGACAGGGGGAGGTCGGATTT.